Below, 28 T cell receptor beta chains from the same sample are listed, as sequenced in a study of control samples from healthy donors and cancer patients (dated by TCRdb to the early 2020s). Library method: the immunoSEQ multiplex PCR assay. The clones in this table, taken by TCRdb from immuneACCESS, are in-frame only. Not every clone is retained; where verified, under half of the shortfall comes from an unresolved V gene, and the cause of the rest is unknown. The sample has 95,000 to 130,000 clones on record, around 89% of them singletons. Clones ranked in the top ten supply over 2% of the sample. Sequencing was done on a sample of blood. The source is a woman in her 70s in good health.

The V and J genes are TRBV7-9 and TRBJ1-1, with 7 bases lining up with TRBD1. With V trimmed by 0 bases and J by 7 bases, 8 bases remained unmatched. The germline CDR1 and CDR2 sequences are SEHNR and FQNEAQ (reference sequence). The CDR3 covers 15 residues. The CDR3 coding sequence is TGTGCCAGCAGCTTAGCCCTGACAGGGACGGTTGAAGCTTTCTTT. Its translation: CASSLALTGTVEAFF.

The CDR3 spells CASSQDIGGYTF. DNA of the CDR3: TGTGCCAGCAGCCAAGACATAGGGGGCTACACCTTC. This chain connects TRBV3-1 (or the pseudogene TRBV3-2) to TRBJ1-2; no clear D. The V gene's germline CDR1 is LGHDT and CDR2 YNNKEL (reference sequence). The CDR3 consists of 12 residues. The ends were cut back, 0 bases at V and 8 bases at J, with 7 bases in the middle.

The V call is TRBV7-9, the J call TRBJ1-5, with a weak D call TRBD1 (5 bases). V gave up 5 bases and J gave up 4 bases, with 9 bases separating them. Germline assignment: CDR1 SEHNR and CDR2 FQNEAQ (reference sequence). There are 13 residues in the CDR3. CDR3 DNA sequence: TGTGCCAGCAGCCAGTGGGGGAATCAGCCCCAGCATTTT. Protein sequence: CASSQWGNQPQHF.

V is TRBV6-6 and J is TRBJ1-5, with D hard to call. Germline lookup yields CDR1 MNHNY and CDR2 SVGAGI (reference sequence). The CDR3 loop spans 14 amino acids. Trimming took off 2 bases at V and 2 bases at J, with 7 bases between the two ends. The CDR3: CASSYGMGNQPQHF. Here the CDR3 DNA reads TGTGCCAGCAGTTACGGGATGGGCAATCAGCCCCAGCATTTT.

The chain joins TRBV5-1 to TRBJ2-2; the match to TRBD1 covers 8 bases. This CDR3 is 14 amino acids long. Losses at the gene ends were 4 bases for V and 7 bases for J; bases not matched to a gene: 6. Germline V gene sequence: CDR1 SGHRS, CDR2 YFSETQ. CDR3 bases: TGCGCCAGCAGCAACGGACAGGGCGGCGGGGAGCTGTTTTTT. Translated, it gives CASSNGQGGGELFF.

The chain is built from TRBV7-9 and TRBJ2-5; 7 nucleotides agree with TRBD1. The CDR3 extends over 15 amino acids. In germline, CDR1 is SEHNR, CDR2 FQNEAQ (reference sequence). V was pared by 5 bases and J by 4 bases, with 10 bases of the junction left unmatched. CDR3 bases: TGTGCCAGCAGCATGAGCCGGGACAGCGGAGAGACCCAGTACTTC. Its translation: CASSMSRDSGETQYF.

The chain links TRBV19 to TRBJ2-2, with 7 nucleotides matching TRBD2. Germline V lookup: CDR1 LNHDA, CDR2 SQIVND (reference sequence). With 6 bases clipped from V and 1 base from J, the junction kept 5 bases outside the gene matches. CDR3 size: 15 residues. CDR3 DNA: TGTGCCAGTAGGGTGGAGCGGGAGAACACCGGGGAGCTGTTTTTT. It encodes CASRVERENTGELFF.

The V call is TRBV11-3, the J call TRBJ1-1, with a possible D match to TRBD1 (5 bases). V was cut by 3 bases and J by 6 bases, with 11 bases left in between. The CDR3 runs 13 residues. Germline CDR1 reads SGHNT; CDR2 reads YENEEA. The CDR3 nucleotides are TGTGCCAGCAGCTTTGGGGCTTCGGCTGAAGCTTTCTTT. Protein: CASSFGASAEAFF.

The genes are TRBV5-1 and TRBJ1-5; D might be TRBD1 (6 bases). The germline V and J ends were trimmed by 5 bases and 4 bases, with 13 bases remaining between them. The CDR3 covers 14 residues. CDR1 is SGHRS, CDR2 YFSETQ, per germline. DNA for the CDR3: TGCGCCAGCAGTCTAGGCGACAGGAATCAGCCCCAGCATTTT. It is translated as CASSLGDRNQPQHF.

The V call is TRBV24-1, the J call TRBJ2-7, with a weak D call TRBD1 (6 bases). Germline CDR1 and CDR2: KGHDR and SFDVKD. Trimming took off 3 bases at V and 1 base at J, with 12 bases between the two ends. CDR3 size: 15 residues. CDR3 loop: CATSDSRDTSYEQYF. The CDR3 coding sequence is TGTGCCACCAGTGATAGCAGGGACACTTCCTACGAGCAGTACTTC.

A single count supports this clone. The J gene is TRBJ2-5, the V gene TRBV6-6, with D unresolved. Germline V gives CDR1 MNHNY, CDR2 SVGAGI (reference sequence). The CDR3 contains 10 residues. The V end was cut by 6 bases, the J end by 5 bases, with 4 bases between. This CDR3 is CASRSETQYF. The CDR3 region has the DNA TGTGCCAGCAGATCGGAGACCCAGTACTTC.

The gene calls are TRBV14 and TRBJ2-3; no firm D call. V lost 1 base and J 6 bases, leaving 2 bases between the germline ends. Germline values: CDR1 SGHDN, CDR2 FVKESK. The CDR3 loop spans 11 amino acids. CDR3 DNA: TGTGCCAGCAGCCAAGCCGATACGCAGTATTTT. Amino acids: CASSQADTQYF. Full variable domain (remainder filled in from reference TRBV14 and TRBJ2-3): EAGVTQFPSHSVIEKGQTVTLRCDPISGHDNLYWYRRVMGKEIKFLLHFVKESKQDESGMPNNRFLAERTGGTYSTLKVQPAELEDSGVYFCASSQADTQYFGPGTRLTVL.

The V and J genes are TRBV24-1 and TRBJ1-1, with D unresolved. V lost 4 bases, J lost 10 bases, and 9 bases lay in between. The CDR3 has 11 amino acids. Germline CDR1 is KGHDR and CDR2 is SFDVKD. The CDR3, as DNA: TGTGCCACCAGTGAGGGGTTTACAGCTTTCTTT. It translates to CATSEGFTAFF.

V usage is TRBV3-1 (or the pseudogene TRBV3-2) and J usage is TRBJ2-7, with a tentative D call TRBD1 (6 bases). The length of the CDR3 is 14 residues. CDR1 LGHDT and CDR2 YNNKEL come from the germline V gene (reference sequence). The germline V and J ends were trimmed by 2 bases and 7 bases, with 15 bases remaining between them. CDR3 in amino acids: CASSQTGPYGEQYF. Here the CDR3 DNA reads TGTGCCAGCAGCCAAACAGGGCCATACGGAGAGCAGTACTTC.

This clone showed up just once. The V call is TRBV5-4, the J call TRBJ1-2, with unresolved D. V lost 4 bases and J 1 base, leaving 14 bases between the germline ends. CDR3 length equals 15 residues. CDR1 is SGHNT, CDR2 YYREEE, per germline (reference sequence). CDR3 nucleotides: TGTGCCAGCAGCCCCAAGGACGGAAATAACTATGGCTACACCTTC. Its protein is CASSPKDGNNYGYTF.

This clone was counted a single time. V gene TRBV3-1 (or the pseudogene TRBV3-2) combines with J gene TRBJ1-1; maybe TRBD1 (5 bases). From germline, CDR1 is LGHDT and CDR2 YNNKEL (reference sequence). V lost 4 bases and J lost 2, with 17 bases in between. The CDR3 has 16 residues. CDR3 loop: CASSRGYRLSNTEAFF. Written as DNA, the CDR3 is TGTGCCAGCAGCCGGGGTTACAGGCTATCTAACACTGAAGCTTTCTTT.

The chain carries TRBV6-6 and TRBJ1-1; 10 bases agree with TRBD1. CDR1 is MNHNY and CDR2 is SVGAGI in the germline V gene (reference sequence). Unmatched junction bases numbered 9, after V lost 6 bases and J lost 5 bases. The CDR3 is 15 residues long. CDR3 region: CASRLTGGLWTEAFF. The CDR3 DNA is TGTGCCAGCAGATTGACAGGGGGCTTATGGACTGAAGCTTTCTTT.

This clone occurred once. The CDR3 sequence: CSVAGVNTEAFF. The CDR3 DNA reads TGCAGCGTCGCAGGGGTAAACACTGAAGCTTTCTTT. This rearrangement joins TRBV29-1 to TRBJ1-1; D is possibly TRBD1 (6 bases). Germline V gene sequence: CDR1 SQVTM, CDR2 ANQGSEA. This CDR3 has 12 amino acids. Trimming removed 6 bases at V and 2 bases at J, with 10 bases between.

This chain uses TRBV19 with TRBJ2-6; 11 nucleotides align to TRBD1. Germline V lookup: CDR1 LNHDA, CDR2 SQIVND (reference sequence). This CDR3 contains 17 residues. Unmatched junction bases numbered 3, after V lost 3 bases and J lost 2 bases. CDR3 nucleotide sequence: TGTGCCAGTAGTATTAAGGGACAGGGGGCTGGGGCCAACGTCCTGACTTTC. This codes for CASSIKGQGAGANVLTF.

This chain connects TRBV6-5 to TRBJ1-1; tentative D call: TRBD1 (6 bases). Deletions cut 2 bases from V and 4 bases from J, with 11 bases between. There are 14 residues in the CDR3. CDR1 MNHEY and CDR2 SVGAGI come from the germline V gene. CDR3 sequence: CASSYQDSSTEAFF. CDR3 nucleotide sequence: TGTGCCAGCAGTTACCAGGACAGTAGCACTGAAGCTTTCTTT.

This sequence joins TRBV6-4 and TRBJ2-3; a possible D gene is TRBD2 (7 bases). Deletions cut 0 bases from V and 0 bases from J, with 16 bases between. This CDR3 has 18 residues. CDR1 and CDR2 from the germline V gene are MRHNA and SNTAGT. The CDR3 loop is CASSDSGGGYSSTDTQYF. The CDR3 nucleotides are TGTGCCAGCAGTGACTCGGGCGGGGGCTATTCTAGCACAGATACGCAGTATTTT.

The rearrangement uses TRBV25-1 and TRBJ1-2; D unresolved. V lost 3 bases, J lost 5 bases, and 7 bases lay in between. The CDR3 is 12 amino acids. In germline, CDR1 is MGHDK, CDR2 SYGVNS. The CDR3 loop is CASSDSWYGYTF. CDR3 in DNA: TGTGCCAGCAGTGATAGTTGGTATGGCTACACCTTC.

J is TRBJ1-1 and V is TRBV9; 11 nucleotides line up with TRBD1. Trimming took 4 bases from V and 5 from J; bases not matched to a gene: 4. The germline gives CDR1 SGDLS, CDR2 YYNGEE. This CDR3 is built from 14 residues. The CDR3 spells CASSRDRGNTEAFF. The DNA of the CDR3 is TGTGCCAGCAGCCGGGACAGGGGGAATACTGAAGCTTTCTTT.

This chain joins TRBV27 and TRBJ2-7; D may be TRBD1 or TRBD2 (6 bases each). V lost 6 bases, J lost 7 bases, and 13 bases lay in between. The CDR3 is 12 residues long. CDR1 is MNHEY and CDR2 is SMNVEV in the germline V gene (reference sequence). In DNA form, the CDR3 reads TGTGCCAGCAGATTGGGGGGCGGAGAGCAGTACTTC. Amino acid sequence: CASRLGGGEQYF.

The chain carries TRBV29-1 and TRBJ1-4; 8 bases align to TRBD1. V gave up 7 bases and J gave up 4 bases; unmatched junction bases: 5. Per germline, CDR1 SQVTM and CDR2 ANQGSEA. The CDR3 is 13 amino acids. The DNA of the CDR3 is TGCAGCGGCGGACAGGGTGGTAATGAAAAACTGTTTTTT. Residues: CSGGQGGNEKLFF.

The gene calls are TRBV10-2 and TRBJ1-4; a weak D match, TRBD1 (6 bases). This CDR3 contains 14 residues. Germline CDR1 reads WSHSY; CDR2 reads SAAADI. V dropped 7 bases and J dropped 6 bases, with 15 bases sitting between them. DNA for the CDR3: TGCGCCAGCACCCATAGGGGGTCAGATGAAAAACTGTTTTTT. This sequence encodes CASTHRGSDEKLFF.

The chain is built from TRBV19 and TRBJ1-2; tentative D call: TRBD1 (5 bases). Germline V gene data show CDR1 as LNHDA and CDR2 as SQIVND (reference sequence). The CDR3 runs 15 residues. Between the trimmed V and J ends, which lost 10 bases and 8 bases, there was a span of 26 bases. The CDR3 region is CATLPGGQGYQGYTF. The CDR3 DNA reads TGTGCCACCCTCCCCGGGGGTCAGGGCTATCAGGGCTACACCTTC.

The genes are TRBV6-2 or TRBV6-3 and TRBJ2-3; 14 bases line up with TRBD2. The CDR3 loop spans 17 amino acids. Unmatched junction bases numbered 7, after V lost 2 bases and J lost 6 bases. Germline V lookup: CDR1 MNHEY, CDR2 SVGEGT. The CDR3 is CASSYNGLAGGIDTQYF. DNA of the CDR3: TGTGCCAGCAGTTACAATGGACTAGCGGGGGGAATTGATACGCAGTATTTT.